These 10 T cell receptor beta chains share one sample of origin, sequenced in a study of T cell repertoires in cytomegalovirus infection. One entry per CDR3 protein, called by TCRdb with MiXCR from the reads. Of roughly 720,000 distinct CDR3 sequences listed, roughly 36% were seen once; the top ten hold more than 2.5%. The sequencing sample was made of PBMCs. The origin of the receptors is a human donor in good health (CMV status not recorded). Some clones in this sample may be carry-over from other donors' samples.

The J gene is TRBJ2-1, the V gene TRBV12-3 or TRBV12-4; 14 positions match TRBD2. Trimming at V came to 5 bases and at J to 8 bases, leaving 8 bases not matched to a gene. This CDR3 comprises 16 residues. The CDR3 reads CASSPRLAGGPHEQFF. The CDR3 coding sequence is TGTGCCAGCAGTCCGCGACTAGCGGGGGGGCCACATGAGCAGTTCTTC.

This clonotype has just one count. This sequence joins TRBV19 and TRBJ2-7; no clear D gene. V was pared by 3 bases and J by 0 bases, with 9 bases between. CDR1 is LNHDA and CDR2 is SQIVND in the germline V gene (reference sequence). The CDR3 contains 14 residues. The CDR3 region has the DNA TGTGCCAGTAGTATCCGGCTTTTCTCCTACGAGCAGTACTTC. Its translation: CASSIRLFSYEQYF.

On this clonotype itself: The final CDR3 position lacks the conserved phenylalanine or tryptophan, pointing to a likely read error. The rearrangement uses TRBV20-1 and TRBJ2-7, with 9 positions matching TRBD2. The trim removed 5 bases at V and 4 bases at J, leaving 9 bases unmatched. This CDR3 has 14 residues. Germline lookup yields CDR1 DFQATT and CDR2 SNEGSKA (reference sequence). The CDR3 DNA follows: TGCAGTGCTTACCCGGGACTAGCTCTATACGAGCAGTACTTA. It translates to CSAYPGLALYEQYL.

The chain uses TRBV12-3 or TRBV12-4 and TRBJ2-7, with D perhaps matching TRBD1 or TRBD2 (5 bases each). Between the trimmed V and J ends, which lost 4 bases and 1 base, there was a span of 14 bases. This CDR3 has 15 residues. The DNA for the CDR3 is TGTGCCAGCAGTTCCCCCTCCGGGGCGTCCTACGAGCAGTACTTC. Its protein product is CASSSPSGASYEQYF.

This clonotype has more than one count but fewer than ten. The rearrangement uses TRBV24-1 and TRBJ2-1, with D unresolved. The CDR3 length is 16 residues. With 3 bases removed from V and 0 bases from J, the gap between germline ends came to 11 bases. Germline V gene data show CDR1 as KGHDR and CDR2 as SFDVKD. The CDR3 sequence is CATSDVSPTSYNEQFF. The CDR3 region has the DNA TGTGCCACCAGTGATGTGAGTCCAACCTCCTACAATGAGCAGTTCTTC.

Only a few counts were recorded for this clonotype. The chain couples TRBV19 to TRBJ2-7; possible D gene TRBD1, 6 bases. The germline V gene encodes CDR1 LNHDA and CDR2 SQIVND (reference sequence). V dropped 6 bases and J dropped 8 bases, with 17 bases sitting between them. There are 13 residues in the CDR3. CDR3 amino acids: CASRQSGTPQQYF. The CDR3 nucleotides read TGTGCCAGTAGGCAATCCGGGACACCCCAGCAGTACTTC.

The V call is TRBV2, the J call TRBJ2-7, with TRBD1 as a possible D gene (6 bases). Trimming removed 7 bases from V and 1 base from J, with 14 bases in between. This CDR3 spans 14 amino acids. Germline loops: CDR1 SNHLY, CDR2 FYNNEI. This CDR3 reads CASKEGHQSYEQYF. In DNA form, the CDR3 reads TGTGCCAGCAAAGAGGGACACCAGTCCTACGAGCAGTACTTC.

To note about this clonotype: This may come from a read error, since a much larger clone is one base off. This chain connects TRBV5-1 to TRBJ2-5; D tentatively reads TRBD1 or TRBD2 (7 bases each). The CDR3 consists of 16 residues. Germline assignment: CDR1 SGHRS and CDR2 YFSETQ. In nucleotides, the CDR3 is TGCGCCAGCAGCTTGTTTGGGAGGGGGCGCGAGGAGACCCCGTACTTC. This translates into CASSLFGRGREETPYF.

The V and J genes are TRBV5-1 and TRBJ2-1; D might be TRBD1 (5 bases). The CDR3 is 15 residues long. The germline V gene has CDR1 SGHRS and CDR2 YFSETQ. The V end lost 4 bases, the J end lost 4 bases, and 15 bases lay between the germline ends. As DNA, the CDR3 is TGCGCCAGCAGCCCTGACAGCCGTTCGTACAATGAGCAGTTCTTC. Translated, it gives CASSPDSRSYNEQFF.

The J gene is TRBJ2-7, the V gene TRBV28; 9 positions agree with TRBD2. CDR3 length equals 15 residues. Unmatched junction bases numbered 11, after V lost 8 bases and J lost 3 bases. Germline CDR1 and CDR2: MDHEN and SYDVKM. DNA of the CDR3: TGTGCCAGCGGGATAGGCGGGAGGGCCGTCTACGAGCAGTACTTC. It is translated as CASGIGGRAVYEQYF.